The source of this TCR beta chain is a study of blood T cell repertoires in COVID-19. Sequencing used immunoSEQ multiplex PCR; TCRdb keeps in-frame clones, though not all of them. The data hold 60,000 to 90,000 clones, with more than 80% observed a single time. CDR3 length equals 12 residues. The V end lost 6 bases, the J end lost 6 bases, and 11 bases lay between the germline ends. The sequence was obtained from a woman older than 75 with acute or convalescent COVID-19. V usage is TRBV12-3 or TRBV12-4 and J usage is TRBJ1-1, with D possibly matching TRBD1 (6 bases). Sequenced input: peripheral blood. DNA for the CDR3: TGTGCCAGCAGGCCACAGGGATCTGAAGCTTTCTTT. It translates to CASRPQGSEAFF.